The clone carrying this T cell receptor (beta chain) has ten or more counts. The sample belongs to a study of T cells in Graves' hyperthyroidism and ophthalmopathy. Amplified TCR beta CDR3 regions derived from RNA transcripts. The TCR CDR3 was amplified in a first-round RT-PCR using the HTBI primer set. TCRdb fed the multiplex PCR reads into MiXCR, producing one record per CDR3 protein. The sample lists 350,000 to 400,000 distinct CDR3 sequences, around 13% occurring once. This TCR derives from a woman aged 60-70 years with Graves' hyperthyroidism. What was sequenced was blood.

CDR3 in amino acids: CASTGGTSGSYEQYF. For the CDR3, the DNA is TGTGCCAGCACCGGAGGGACTAGCGGGAGCTACGAGCAGTACTTC. This sequence joins TRBV6-1 and TRBJ2-7; TRBD2 matches 14 bases. The CDR3 length is 15 residues. CDR1 MNHNS and CDR2 SASEGT come from the germline V gene. Germline trimming cut 7 bases from V and 3 bases from J; bases unmatched to any gene: 5.